This is a list of T cell receptor beta chains from one sample in a study of identical twins. TCRdb processed the 5' RACE reads anew with MiXCR; each CDR3 protein has one entry. The sample has about 240,000 distinct CDR3 sequences, approximately 7.3% seen once. Separately, the same data were catalogued under a study of yellow fever vaccine responses in identical twins.

Source material: CD8+ T cells sorted from blood. These receptors were taken from a woman aged 18-29 years in good health. Each CDR3 is given with its conserved first and last residue.

V	J	CDR3
TRBV4-1	TRBJ1-5	CASSQVLGPSNQPQHF
TRBV27	TRBJ2-3	CASSPMDSTDTQYF
TRBV3-1	TRBJ2-2	CASSHRGYGGELFF
TRBV28	TRBJ2-1	CASSFEASGTRNHNEQFF
TRBV4-1	TRBJ2-7	CASSQDGLGRVKGEQYF
TRBV6-1	TRBJ2-3	CASSEEMQHFTDTQYF
TRBV7-6	TRBJ1-6	CASSSSSGQPNSPLHF
TRBV11-3	TRBJ2-2	CASSPYMNGELFF
TRBV29-1	TRBJ2-1	CSATQGLAYYNEQFF
TRBV29-1	TRBJ2-1	CSVEGLAGPLSYNEQFF
TRBV3-1	TRBJ2-1	CASSQGTTVNNEQFF
TRBV5-1	TRBJ2-2	CASSSQSGELFF
TRBV27	TRBJ2-1	CASSLGGAYDEQFF
TRBV9	TRBJ2-5	CASSVGTSGVGQETQYF
TRBV4-3	TRBJ2-5	CASTLSPLAGVYQETQYF
TRBV27	TRBJ2-3	CASRMRLERSTDTQYF
TRBV24-1	TRBJ2-7	CATSDPRTGMYEQYF
TRBV6-1	TRBJ2-2	CASRGIGDSNTGELFF
TRBV10-3	TRBJ2-1	CAISESNLASSYNEQFF
TRBV28	TRBJ2-3	CASSLGSGVGSKDTDTQYF
TRBV11-3	TRBJ2-7	CASSFGTGLSSEQYF
TRBV7-9	TRBJ2-1	CASSPRQGLNEQFF
TRBV12-3/TRBV12-4	TRBJ2-1	CASSSEIYNEQFF
TRBV2	TRBJ2-7	CAVQGTAYEQYF
TRBV2	TRBJ1-5	CASSEAQDRGFNQPQHF